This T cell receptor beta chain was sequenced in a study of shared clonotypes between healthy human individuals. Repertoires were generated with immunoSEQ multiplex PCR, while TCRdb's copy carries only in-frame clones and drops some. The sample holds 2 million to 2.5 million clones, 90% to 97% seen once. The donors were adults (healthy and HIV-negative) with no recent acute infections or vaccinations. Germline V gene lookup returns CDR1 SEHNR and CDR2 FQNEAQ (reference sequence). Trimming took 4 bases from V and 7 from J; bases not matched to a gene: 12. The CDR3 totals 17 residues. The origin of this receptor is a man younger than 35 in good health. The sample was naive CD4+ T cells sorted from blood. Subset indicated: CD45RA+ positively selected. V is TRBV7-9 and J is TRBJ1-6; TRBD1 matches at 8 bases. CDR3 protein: CASSYGAGGSLNSPLHF. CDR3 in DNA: TGTGCCAGCAGCTACGGGGCAGGGGGCAGTTTGAATTCACCCCTCCACTTT.